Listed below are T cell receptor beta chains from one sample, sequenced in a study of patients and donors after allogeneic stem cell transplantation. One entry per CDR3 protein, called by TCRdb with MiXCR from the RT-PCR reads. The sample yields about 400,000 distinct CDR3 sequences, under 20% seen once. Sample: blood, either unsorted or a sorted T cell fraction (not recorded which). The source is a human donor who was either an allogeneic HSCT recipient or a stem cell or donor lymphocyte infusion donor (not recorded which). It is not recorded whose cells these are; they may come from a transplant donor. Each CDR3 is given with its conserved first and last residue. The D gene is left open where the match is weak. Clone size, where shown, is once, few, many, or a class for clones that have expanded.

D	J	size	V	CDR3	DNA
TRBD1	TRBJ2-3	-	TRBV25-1	CASSDPTRGFSLYTQYF	TGTGCCAGCAGTGATCCTACCAGGGGGTTCAGCCTTTATACGCAGTATTTT
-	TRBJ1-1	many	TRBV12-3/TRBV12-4	CASSPGELNTEAFF	TGTGCCAGCAGCCCAGGGGAGTTGAACACTGAAGCTTTCTTT
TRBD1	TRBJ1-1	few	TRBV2	CASRDREGTNAFF	TGTGCCAGTAGGGACAGGGAGGGAACTAACGCTTTCTTT
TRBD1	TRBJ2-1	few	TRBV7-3	CASSRTGDNEQFF	TGTGCCAGCAGCCGGACAGGGGACAATGAGCAGTTCTTC
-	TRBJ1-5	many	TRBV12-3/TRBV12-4	CASSITAYSQPQHF	TGTGCCAGCAGCATCACAGCTTACTCTCAGCCCCAGCATTTT
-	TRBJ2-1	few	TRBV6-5	CASSSSGCDEQFF	TGTGCCAGCAGTTCATCAGGGTGCGATGAGCAGTTCTTC
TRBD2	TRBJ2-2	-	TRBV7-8	CASSQRLAGQTGELFF	TGTGCCAGCAGCCAAAGACTAGCGGGACAGACCGGGGAGCTGTTTTTT
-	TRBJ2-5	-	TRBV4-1	CASSQTDTKGTQYF	TGCGCCAGCAGCCAAACGGATACAAAGGGGACCCAGTACTTC
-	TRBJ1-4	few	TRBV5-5	CASRGAGERKKLFF	TGTGCCAGCCGAGGGGCAGGGGAGAGGAAAAAACTGTTTTTT
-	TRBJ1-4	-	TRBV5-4	CASSRGLGEKLFF	TGTGCCAGCAGCCGAGGGTTGGGTGAAAAACTGTTTTTT
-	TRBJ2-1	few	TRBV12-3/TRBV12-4	CASSFIQERPEQFF	TGTGCCAGCAGTTTTATCCAGGAGCGGCCGGAGCAGTTCTTC
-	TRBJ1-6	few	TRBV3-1	CASSPIRTLGSLHF	TGTGCCAGCAGCCCCATCCGAACTCTCGGTTCCCTCCACTTT
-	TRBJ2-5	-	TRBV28	CASSSSWDEQETQYF	TGTGCCAGCAGTTCCTCCTGGGACGAGCAAGAGACCCAGTACTTC
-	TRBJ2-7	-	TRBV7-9	CASSPRDAFSYEQYF	TGTGCCAGCAGCCCCCGGGACGCTTTCTCCTACGAGCAGTACTTC
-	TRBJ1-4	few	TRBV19	CASSMTGRGEKLFF	TGTGCCAGTAGTATGACTGGGAGGGGTGAAAAACTGTTTTTT
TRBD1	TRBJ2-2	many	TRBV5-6	CASTMDRANTGELFF	TGTGCCAGCACCATGGACAGGGCGAACACCGGGGAGCTGTTTTTT
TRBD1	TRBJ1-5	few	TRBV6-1	CASSESDRGMMRQPQHF	TGTGCCAGCAGTGAATCGGACAGGGGGATGATGAGGCAGCCCCAGCATTTT
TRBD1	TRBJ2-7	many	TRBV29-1	CSVEGQGTYEQYF	TGCAGCGTTGAGGGACAGGGCACCTACGAGCAGTACTTC
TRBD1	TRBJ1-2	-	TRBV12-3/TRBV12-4	CASRLTGAAYGYTF	TGTGCCAGCAGACTAACAGGGGCTGCCTATGGCTACACCTTC
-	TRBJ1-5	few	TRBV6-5	CASSSVTGPWPQHF	TGTGCCAGCAGTTCGGTGACAGGCCCTTGGCCCCAGCATTTT
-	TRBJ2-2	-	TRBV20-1	CSARGGYTGELFF	TGCAGTGCTAGAGGGGGGTATACCGGGGAGCTGTTTTTT
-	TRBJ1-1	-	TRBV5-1	CASSLDWAEVGGTEAFF	TGCGCCAGCAGCTTGGATTGGGCAGAGGTGGGGGGTACTGAAGCTTTCTTT